This TCR beta chain derives from a study of T cells in localized non-small cell lung cancer. Study-wide points: Turning up in adjacent lung were a median approximately 58 of the top 100 tumor clones. Clonality peaked in uninvolved adjacent lung rather than tumor.

There are 15 residues in the CDR3. CDR1 is SGDLS and CDR2 is YYNGEE in the germline V gene. V was cut by 3 bases and J by 2 bases, with 15 bases left in between. Measured with immunoSEQ multiplex PCR; TCRdb has only the in-frame clones, and not every one. This sample yields fewer than 100,000 clones, of which 87% are seen a single time; 15% belongs to the top ten. In regard to this clone: The antigen remains unidentified.

The sequence derives from a man aged 35 to 69 with stage I squamous cell lung carcinoma. The specimen was peripheral blood, collected before any cancer treatment. V is TRBV9 and J is TRBJ2-7; perhaps D is TRBD1 or TRBD2 (5 bases each). CDR3 sequence (DNA): TGTGCCAGCAGCGCTTCCCCCGGGGCCACCTACGAGCAGTACTTC. It translates to CASSASPGATYEQYF.